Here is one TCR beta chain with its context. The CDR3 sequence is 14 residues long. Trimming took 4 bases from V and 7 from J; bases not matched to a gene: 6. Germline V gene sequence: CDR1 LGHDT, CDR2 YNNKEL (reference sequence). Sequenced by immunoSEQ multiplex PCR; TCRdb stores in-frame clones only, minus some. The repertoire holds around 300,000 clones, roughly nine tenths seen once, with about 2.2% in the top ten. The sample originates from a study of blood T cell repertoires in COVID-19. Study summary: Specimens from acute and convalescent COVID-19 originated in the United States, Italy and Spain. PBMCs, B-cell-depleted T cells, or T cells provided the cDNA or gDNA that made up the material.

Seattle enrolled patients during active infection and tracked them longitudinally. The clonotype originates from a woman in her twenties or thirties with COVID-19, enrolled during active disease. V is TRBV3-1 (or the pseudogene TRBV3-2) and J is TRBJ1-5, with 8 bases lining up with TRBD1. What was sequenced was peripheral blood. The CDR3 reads CASSLGQGGQPQHF. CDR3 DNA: TGTGCCAGCAGCCTCGGACAGGGTGGGCAGCCCCAGCATTTT.